This passage covers 6 T cell receptor beta chains from one sample sequenced in a study of STAT5B mutations in CD4+ large granular lymphocyte leukemia. This table comes from immunoSEQ multiplex PCR, and its TCRdb copy is limited to in-frame clones, with some not included. The profile shows 40,000 to 55,000 clones, 65% to 85% of them singletons. Sequenced: CD4+ T cells from blood buffy coats. These receptors were taken from a human donor in good health.

Remarks on this clone: The DNA is left out, because the CDR3 cannot be placed on it with certainty; the CDR3 is given as TCRdb lists it. The chain couples TRBV19 to TRBJ1-1; the D call TRBD1 from the table was never checked on the DNA. Per germline, CDR1 LNHDA and CDR2 SQIVND (reference sequence). The CDR3 length equals 16 residues, ends included. The CDR3 loop reads CASTSGQGAGVGEAFF.

This clone was counted a few times. This sequence joins TRBV2 and TRBJ2-7; D uncertain. Germline lookup yields CDR1 SNHLY and CDR2 FYNNEI. The CDR3 spans 13 residues. V lost 5 bases to trimming and J lost 6 bases, with 14 bases between them. The CDR3 region has the DNA TGTGCCAGCAGTTTGCCCAACCTCCCCGAGCAGTACTTC. Encoded protein: CASSLPNLPEQYF.

The CDR3 is CASSQAKGQGTEAFF. CDR3 sequence (DNA): TGCGCCAGCAGCCAAGCTAAGGGACAGGGAACTGAAGCTTTCTTT. The chain links TRBV4-1 to TRBJ1-1, with TRBD1 matching 9 bases. J was trimmed by 5 bases and V by 1 base; bases with no gene match: 5. The CDR3 contains 15 residues. Looked up from germline, CDR1 is MGHRA and CDR2 is YSYEKL.

In nucleotides, the CDR3 is TGTGCCAGCTCACCGGGGGGAGATACGCAGTATTTT. Protein sequence: CASSPGGDTQYF. The chain is built from TRBV18 and TRBJ2-3; D perhaps matches TRBD2 (6 bases). The V gene lost 3 bases and the J gene lost 5 bases, with 6 bases spanning the gap. Per germline, CDR1 KGHSH and CDR2 LQKENI. The CDR3 extends over 12 amino acids.

The V and J genes are TRBV6-1 and TRBJ1-6; no firm D call. V was cut by 1 base and J by 5 bases, with 3 bases left in between. CDR3 length: 13 residues. Per germline, CDR1 MNHNS and CDR2 SASEGT. The CDR3 is CASSEGNNSPLHF. The CDR3 bases are TGTGCCAGCAGTGAAGGGAATAATTCACCCCTCCACTTT.

This chain connects TRBV19 to TRBJ2-3, with D uncertain. Per germline, CDR1 LNHDA and CDR2 SQIVND (reference sequence). This CDR3 has 16 amino acids. Trimming left V 1 base short and J 1 base short, with 12 bases between. The CDR3 DNA sequence: TGTGCCAGTAGTATAGGCAGGCTAGTTGGCACAGATACGCAGTATTTT. Amino acids: CASSIGRLVGTDTQYF.